Below, 29 T cell receptor beta chains from the same sample are listed, as sequenced in a study of T cells after yellow fever vaccination. Each CDR3 protein is one row after TCRdb ran MiXCR on the 5' RACE reads. The sample lists 250,000 to 300,000 distinct CDR3 sequences, around 5.3% occurring once. The sample consisted of CD4+ T cells sorted from PBMCs, taken on the day of the yellow fever booster vaccination. These TCRs come from a man between 18 and 35 years old who received the YFV17D yellow fever vaccine.

V usage is TRBV2 and J usage is TRBJ2-7; TRBD1 might be the D (6 bases). This CDR3 spans 14 amino acids. V was cut by 2 bases and J by 3 bases, with 11 bases left in between. Per germline, CDR1 SNHLY and CDR2 FYNNEI. DNA for the CDR3: TGTGCCAGCAGTGAACAGGGGAGTCTCTACGAGCAGTACTTC. It encodes CASSEQGSLYEQYF.

The rearrangement joins TRBV18 to TRBJ2-5, with a tentative D call TRBD2 (5 bases). V was shortened by 3 bases and J by 5 bases, with 19 bases between the two germline ends. This CDR3 comprises 16 residues. From germline, CDR1 is KGHSH and CDR2 LQKENI. CDR3 sequence reads: CASSPAFVGRGETQYF. CDR3 nucleotide sequence: TGTGCCAGCTCACCCGCCTTCGTAGGCCGAGGGGAGACCCAGTACTTC. The variable domain in full, completed from reference TRBV18 and TRBJ2-5, reads NAGVMQNPRHLVRRRGQEARLRCSPMKGHSHVYWYRQLPEEGLKFMVYLQKENIIDESGMPKERFSAEFPKEGPSILRIQQVVRGDSAAYFCASSPAFVGRGETQYFGPGTRLLVL.

The V and J genes are TRBV14 and TRBJ2-5; D remains ambiguous. V lost 0 bases and J lost 6, with 14 bases in between. Per the germline V gene, CDR1 is SGHDN and CDR2 is FVKESK. This CDR3 is 15 amino acids long. CDR3: CASSQDGSEQKTQYF. The CDR3 bases are TGTGCCAGCAGCCAAGATGGGTCGGAACAGAAGACCCAGTACTTC.

This clonotype was seen a handful of times. The chain couples TRBV2 to TRBJ1-5; 11 bases line up with TRBD1. The CDR3 runs 16 residues. CDR1 SNHLY and CDR2 FYNNEI come from the germline V gene. V lost 5 bases to trimming and J lost 6 bases; unmatched junction nucleotides: 9. DNA for the CDR3: TGTGCCAGCAGTTCCTGGACAGGGGGCGGGAGTCAGCCCCAGCATTTT. The encoded protein is CASSSWTGGGSQPQHF.

This clonotype has ten or more counts. The chain combines TRBV3-1 with TRBJ1-1, with 9 bases matching TRBD1. With 8 bases clipped from V and 4 bases from J, the junction kept 5 bases outside the gene matches. The length of the CDR3 is 13 residues. Germline V lookup: CDR1 LGHDT, CDR2 YNNKEL (reference sequence). CDR3 sequence: CASLGQGGTEAFF. CDR3 nucleotides: TGTGCCAGCCTGGGACAGGGAGGCACTGAAGCTTTCTTT.

This clonotype was observed at least ten times. This chain uses TRBV5-1 with TRBJ2-1; 7 bases are a match to TRBD2. The CDR3 extends over 15 amino acids. The V and J ends lost 4 bases and 0 bases, in that order; junction bases with no gene match: 4. Germline CDR1 reads SGHRS; CDR2 reads YFSETQ. The CDR3 spells CASSVTGGSYNEQFF. The DNA for the CDR3 is TGCGCCAGCAGCGTAACGGGAGGCTCCTACAATGAGCAGTTCTTC.

This clonotype has only a few counts. The chain links TRBV29-1 to TRBJ2-3, with D possibly TRBD2 on 6 matching bases. V dropped 6 bases and J dropped 3 bases, with 22 bases sitting between them. The CDR3 spans 16 residues. Germline CDR1 and CDR2: SQVTM and ANQGSEA. The CDR3 is CSVGGSAGRYTDTQYF. The CDR3 DNA reads TGCAGCGTGGGGGGATCGGCGGGTCGGTATACAGATACGCAGTATTTT.

The sample holds many counts of this clonotype. V and J are TRBV4-3 and TRBJ2-1, with TRBD2 matching 10 bases. The CDR3 extends over 18 amino acids. J lost 1 base, V lost 0 bases, and 6 bases had no gene match. CDR1 and CDR2 (germline): LGHNA, YSLEER. The CDR3 here is CASSQDLAGVPSYNEQFF. CDR3 DNA: TGCGCCAGCAGCCAAGATCTAGCGGGGGTCCCATCCTACAATGAGCAGTTCTTC.

The sample holds a few counts of this clonotype. The chain carries TRBV6-5 and TRBJ1-1; tentatively, D is TRBD1 (5 bases). Between the trimmed V and J ends, which lost 0 bases and 1 base, there was a span of 12 bases. Germline-derived CDR1 and CDR2 are MNHEY and SVGAGI. This CDR3 is 16 amino acids long. CDR3 in amino acids: CASSYSSVGGNTEAFF. The CDR3 DNA is TGTGCCAGCAGTTACTCGTCGGTGGGGGGGAACACTGAAGCTTTCTTT.

This clonotype has ten or more counts. V is TRBV20-1 and J is TRBJ2-3; TRBD1 agrees at 8 bases. Germline V gene data show CDR1 as DFQATT and CDR2 as SNEGSKA (reference sequence). V shed 3 bases, J shed 3 bases, and the junction held 5 bases outside the gene matches. The CDR3 is 14 amino acids. This chain's CDR3 is CSASLQGVTDTQYF. The CDR3 nucleotides are TGCAGTGCTAGCCTACAGGGGGTGACAGATACGCAGTATTTT.

There are a few counts of this clonotype. V is TRBV2 and J is TRBJ2-2, with D tentatively TRBD1 or TRBD2 (5 bases each). V lost 4 bases and J 3 bases, leaving 12 bases between the germline ends. The CDR3 runs 15 residues. CDR1 and CDR2 from the germline V gene are SNHLY and FYNNEI. This CDR3 reads CASSVAWGYTGELFF. The CDR3 DNA follows: TGTGCCAGCAGTGTGGCCTGGGGGTACACCGGGGAGCTGTTTTTT.

This clonotype turned up a few times. The chain recombines TRBV2 with TRBJ2-2; 8 bases match TRBD1. Germline values: CDR1 SNHLY, CDR2 FYNNEI. V trimming: 8 bases; J trimming: 4 bases; junction bases outside the gene matches: 9. There are 15 residues in the CDR3. Here the CDR3 reads CASLADRAATGELFF. CDR3 nucleotides: TGTGCCAGCCTGGCGGACAGGGCTGCCACCGGGGAGCTGTTTTTT.

The chain couples TRBV20-1 to TRBJ2-5; possibly TRBD2 for D (6 bases). CDR3 length: 15 amino acids. Per the germline V gene, CDR1 is DFQATT and CDR2 is SNEGSKA (reference sequence). The V gene lost 4 bases and the J gene lost 5 bases, with 20 bases spanning the gap. The CDR3 bases are TGCAGTGCTATTACAGCGGGTTATATGGTTGAGACCCAGTACTTC. It is translated as CSAITAGYMVETQYF.

In this sample, this clonotype turned up a few times. The chain is built from TRBV5-1 and TRBJ2-1; 11 bases align to TRBD2. In germline, CDR1 is SGHRS, CDR2 YFSETQ. The CDR3 length is 17 residues. Unmatched junction bases numbered 7, after V lost 1 base and J lost 4 bases. As DNA, the CDR3 is TGCGCCAGCAGCTTGCGGGATAGCGGGGGGGCTTACAATGAGCAGTTCTTC. Translating gives CASSLRDSGGAYNEQFF. Filled out from reference TRBV5-1 and TRBJ2-1, the complete variable domain reads KAGVTQTPRYLIKTRGQQVTLSCSPISGHRSVSWYQQTPGQGLQFLFEYFSETQRNKGNFPGRFSGRQFSNSRSEMNVSTLELGDSALYLCASSLRDSGGAYNEQFFGPGTRLTVL.

The chain couples TRBV7-8 to TRBJ2-4; possibly TRBD1 for D (6 bases). V lost 0 bases to trimming and J lost 4 bases, with 13 bases between them. CDR3 size: 16 residues. The germline V gene has CDR1 SGHVS and CDR2 FQNEAQ. CDR3 DNA: TGTGCCAGCAGCTTAGCCGGACAGAAAAAAAAAAACATTCAGTACTTC. Translation gives CASSLAGQKKKNIQYF.

This clonotype was counted ten times or more. The rearrangement uses TRBV12-3 or TRBV12-4 and TRBJ1-2; weak D call: TRBD1 (5 bases). This CDR3 has 13 amino acids. The V end lost 7 bases, the J end lost 5 bases, and 14 bases lay between the germline ends. In DNA, the CDR3 is TGTGCCAGCAAATGGAGGGACCAGTATGGCTACACCTTC. This encodes CASKWRDQYGYTF.

This clonotype occurred many times. The chain couples TRBV5-1 to TRBJ2-1; 9 nucleotides align to TRBD2. The V gene's germline CDR1 is SGHRS and CDR2 YFSETQ. This CDR3 is 14 amino acids long. V was clipped by 0 bases and J by 10 bases; unmatched bases: 5. The CDR3 sequence is CASSLASGVWEQFF. For the CDR3, the DNA is TGCGCCAGCAGCTTGGCTAGCGGGGTCTGGGAGCAGTTCTTC. The whole variable domain, remainder taken from reference TRBV5-1 and TRBJ2-1, is KAGVTQTPRYLIKTRGQQVTLSCSPISGHRSVSWYQQTPGQGLQFLFEYFSETQRNKGNFPGRFSGRQFSNSRSEMNVSTLELGDSALYLCASSLASGVWEQFFGPGTRLTVL.

The CDR3 protein is CASSWVGGVEETQYF. CDR3 sequence (DNA): TGTGCCAGCAGCTGGGTAGGAGGGGTAGAAGAGACCCAGTACTTC. V usage is TRBV7-6 and J usage is TRBJ2-5, with a possible D match to TRBD2 (6 bases). Trimming left V 4 bases short and J 3 bases short, with 15 bases between. The CDR3 has 15 residues. Per the germline V gene, CDR1 is SGHVS and CDR2 is FNYEAQ.

The chain combines TRBV5-1 with TRBJ2-5; D may be TRBD1 (5 bases). Trimming shortened V by 4 bases and J by 4 bases, and 23 bases separated the two germline ends. The CDR3 covers 17 residues. The germline CDR1 and CDR2 sequences are SGHRS and YFSETQ. The CDR3 reads CASSPGQGVFVGETQYF. The CDR3 nucleotides read TGCGCCAGCAGCCCAGGGCAGGGTGTGTTCGTAGGAGAGACCCAGTACTTC.

This clonotype has at least ten counts. The chain has TRBV18 and TRBJ2-5; D possibly corresponds to TRBD1 (5 bases). CDR1 and CDR2 from the germline V gene are KGHSH and LQKENI. V dropped 1 base and J dropped 3 bases, with 12 bases sitting between them. CDR3 length equals 15 residues. DNA of the CDR3: TGTGCCAGCTCACCACGGTCCCCCAGGGAAGAGACCCAGTACTTC. This gives the protein CASSPRSPREETQYF.

The table lists this clonotype with many counts. The rearrangement links TRBV7-4 to TRBJ2-7, with 8 bases aligning to TRBD1. The ends lost 11 bases at V and 3 bases at J; junction bases unmatched: 12. The CDR3 consists of 14 residues. CDR1 is SGHVT and CDR2 is SQSDAQ in the germline V gene. CDR3 sequence: CAARGRLPGYEQYV. The DNA of the CDR3 is TGTGCCGCCAGGGGGCGACTTCCCGGCTACGAGCAGTACGTC.

This clonotype showed up just a few times. This chain uses TRBV12-3 or TRBV12-4 with TRBJ1-3, with 8 positions matching TRBD1. The V and J ends lost 8 bases and 1 base, in that order; junction bases with no gene match: 7. The CDR3 sequence is 15 residues long. The CDR3 spells CASGQGAESGNTIYF. The CDR3 DNA is TGTGCCAGCGGCCAGGGGGCCGAATCTGGAAACACCATATATTTT.

This rearrangement joins TRBV7-9 to TRBJ1-4, with TRBD1 matching over 11 bases. Germline CDR1 reads SEHNR; CDR2 reads FQNEAQ (reference sequence). V lost 4 bases, J lost 8 bases, and 9 bases stayed unmatched. The length of the CDR3 is 16 residues. The CDR3 is CASSSRTGGREEKLFF. DNA of the CDR3: TGTGCCAGCAGCTCGAGGACAGGGGGCAGGGAAGAAAAACTGTTTTTT.

This clonotype was seen many times. The CDR3, as DNA: TGTGCCAGCAGTTTAGGGGACAGGGGGCCCACTGAAGCTTTCTTT. Amino acids: CASSLGDRGPTEAFF. The genes are TRBV12-3 or TRBV12-4 and TRBJ1-1, with 12 nucleotides matching TRBD1. This CDR3 contains 15 residues. J lost 4 bases, V lost 1 base, and 1 base had no gene match.

This clonotype appeared many times. V usage is TRBV6-5 and J usage is TRBJ2-7; D not certain. Germline V CDR1 and CDR2: MNHEY, SVGAGI. CDR3 size: 15 residues. With 6 bases removed from V and 2 bases from J, the gap between germline ends came to 17 bases. The CDR3 DNA sequence: TGTGCCAGCAGCAACCGGCGACGGTATACCTACGAGCAGTACTTC. Amino acids: CASSNRRRYTYEQYF.

This clonotype has more than one count but fewer than ten. The chain is built from TRBV9 and TRBJ2-2; 7 nucleotides agree with TRBD2. The V and J ends lost 2 bases and 4 bases, in that order; junction bases with no gene match: 2. The CDR3 contains 14 residues. Germline loops: CDR1 SGDLS, CDR2 YYNGEE. DNA for the CDR3: TGTGCCAGCAGCGTGGGAGGGTTCACCGGGGAGCTGTTTTTT. This encodes CASSVGGFTGELFF.

This clonotype showed up many times. V is TRBV4-3 and J is TRBJ1-3; no definite D call. The CDR3 is made up of 14 amino acids. The V gene's germline CDR1 is LGHNA and CDR2 YSLEER. V was trimmed by 3 bases and J by 5 bases, leaving 11 bases between them. The DNA of the CDR3 is TGCGCCAGCAGCCACCCCCCGCCCCGAAACACCATATATTTT. Its protein product is CASSHPPPRNTIYF.

This clonotype was detected ten times or more. This rearrangement joins TRBV7-9 to TRBJ1-2; tentatively, D is TRBD1 (5 bases). Germline V gene sequence: CDR1 SEHNR, CDR2 FQNEAQ (reference sequence). The V and J ends lost 4 bases and 4 bases respectively, with 10 bases between them. The CDR3 runs to 13 residues. In DNA form, the CDR3 reads TGTGCCAGCAGCTCCGGGACTCCCTATGGCTACACCTTC. Its protein product is CASSSGTPYGYTF.

This clonotype occurred a few times. The chain combines TRBV27 with TRBJ2-1; D tentatively fits TRBD1 or TRBD2 (7 bases each). From germline, CDR1 is MNHEY and CDR2 SMNVEV (reference sequence). Between the trimmed V and J ends, which lost 7 bases and 6 bases, there was a span of 31 bases. The CDR3 is 19 residues long. As DNA, the CDR3 is TGTGCCAGCACCGTTTTGAGTCGTCAGGGGGGGCCATATACCAATGAGCAGTTCTTC. Its protein is CASTVLSRQGGPYTNEQFF.